One sample yielded the 11 T cell receptor beta chains listed below, sequenced in a study of T cells after yellow fever vaccination. TCRdb reprocessed the 5' RACE reads via MiXCR and lists one record per CDR3 protein. The repertoire holds roughly 120,000 distinct CDR3 sequences, with about 7.8% as singletons. The sequencing here drew on CD4+ T cells sorted from PBMCs, taken roughly 45 days after the first yellow fever vaccination. These receptors all come from a young man who received the YFV17D yellow fever vaccine.

This clonotype was seen a few times. The J gene is TRBJ2-6, the V gene TRBV7-3; 10 positions agree with TRBD2. V lost 2 bases, J lost 3 bases, and 4 bases stayed unmatched. In germline, CDR1 is SGHTA, CDR2 FQGTGA. This CDR3 is built from 17 residues. CDR3 nucleotide sequence: TGTGCCAGCAGCTTATCAGCGGGGGGGCTTGGGGCCAACGTCCTGACTTTC. Translated, it gives CASSLSAGGLGANVLTF.

This clonotype occurred many times. The rearrangement joins TRBV5-1 to TRBJ2-5, with TRBD2 matching 9 bases. The germline CDR1 and CDR2 sequences are SGHRS and YFSETQ. The CDR3 extends over 17 amino acids. Losses at the gene ends were 4 bases for V and 4 bases for J; bases not matched to a gene: 14. The CDR3 DNA follows: TGCGCCAGCAGCCTTCTGGGCGGGGGGGTCGGAAGAGAGACCCAGTACTTC. This gives the protein CASSLLGGGVGRETQYF.

This clonotype was seen at least ten times. The chain uses TRBV7-9 and TRBJ2-7; no clear D. Germline V CDR1 and CDR2: SEHNR, FQNEAQ (reference sequence). V lost 5 bases and J 8 bases, leaving 10 bases between the germline ends. The CDR3 length is 11 residues. This chain's CDR3 is CASSATLKQYF. Here the CDR3 DNA reads TGTGCCAGCAGCGCCACCCTCAAGCAGTACTTC. Combining the CDR3 with reference TRBV7-9 and TRBJ2-7 gives the whole variable domain DTGVSQNPRHKITKRGQNVTFRCDPISEHNRLYWYRQTLGQGPEFLTYFQNEAQLEKSRLLSDRFSAERPKGSFSTLEIQRTEQGDSAMYLCASSATLKQYFGPGTRLTVT.

The chain combines TRBV20-1 with TRBJ2-2; D is possibly TRBD1 (5 bases). The ends were cut back, 6 bases at V and 1 base at J, with 18 bases in the middle. Germline V CDR1 and CDR2: DFQATT, SNEGSKA (reference sequence). CDR3 length: 16 amino acids. The CDR3, as DNA: TGCAGTGCCCCACAAGCTGACAGCCGGAACACCGGGGAGCTGTTTTTT. It is translated as CSAPQADSRNTGELFF.

In its sample, this clonotype was seen a few times. The rearrangement links TRBV5-1 to TRBJ2-5, with TRBD1 matching over 10 bases. V was clipped by 2 bases and J by 4 bases; unmatched bases: 5. The CDR3 is 15 amino acids. Germline CDR1 SGHRS, CDR2 YFSETQ. The DNA for the CDR3 is TGCGCCAGCAGCTTCCGACAGGGGGCTGGAGAGACCCAGTACTTC. Translation: CASSFRQGAGETQYF.

This clonotype was seen at least ten times. The V and J genes are TRBV4-2 and TRBJ2-3; D possibly corresponds to TRBD2 (7 bases). V lost 1 base to trimming and J lost 4 bases, with 12 bases between them. Germline loops: CDR1 LGHNA, CDR2 YNFKEQ. The CDR3 extends over 15 amino acids. Here the CDR3 reads CASSQVGGRADTQYF. DNA of the CDR3: TGTGCCAGCAGCCAAGTCGGGGGGCGCGCAGATACGCAGTATTTT.

This clonotype was observed at least ten times. V is TRBV7-9 and J is TRBJ2-3; TRBD2 matches at 12 bases. J was trimmed by 8 bases and V by 5 bases; bases with no gene match: 14. The germline V gene has CDR1 SEHNR and CDR2 FQNEAQ (reference sequence). The CDR3 has 17 amino acids. The CDR3 DNA reads as TGTGCCAGCAGCGCCCGGACTAGCGGGACCGGGGATGGTACGCAGTATTTT. Residues: CASSARTSGTGDGTQYF.

The table lists this clonotype with a few counts. The chain recombines TRBV12-3 or TRBV12-4 with TRBJ1-2, with 9 positions matching TRBD1. Trimming at V came to 6 bases and at J to 4 bases, leaving 6 bases not matched to a gene. The CDR3 sequence is 14 residues long. Written as DNA, the CDR3 is TGTGCCAGCAGAGAACAGGGGGCAGGCTATGGCTACACCTTC. Protein product: CASREQGAGYGYTF.

The chain links TRBV5-1 to TRBJ2-3; D is perhaps TRBD2 (6 bases). The germline V gene encodes CDR1 SGHRS and CDR2 YFSETQ. CDR3 length: 16 residues. V was pared by 0 bases and J by 2 bases, with 13 bases between. The CDR3 DNA reads TGCGCCAGCAGCTTGGTGGGCGGGGTACCCACAGATACGCAGTATTTT. It translates to CASSLVGGVPTDTQYF. The full variable domain, rest sourced from reference TRBV5-1 and TRBJ2-3, is KAGVTQTPRYLIKTRGQQVTLSCSPISGHRSVSWYQQTPGQGLQFLFEYFSETQRNKGNFPGRFSGRQFSNSRSEMNVSTLELGDSALYLCASSLVGGVPTDTQYFGPGTRLTVL.

This chain uses TRBV5-1 with TRBJ2-3, with D unresolved. The CDR3 has 14 amino acids. Trimming left V 5 bases short and J 5 bases short, with 15 bases between. The V gene's germline CDR1 is SGHRS and CDR2 YFSETQ. The chain's CDR3 is CASRIGTAKDTQYF. The CDR3 bases are TGCGCCAGCAGGATCGGAACAGCCAAAGATACGCAGTATTTT.

This clonotype has just a few counts. CDR3: CASSQRAQGAYNEQFF. CDR3 nucleotides: TGCGCCAGCAGCCAAAGGGCACAGGGGGCATACAATGAGCAGTTCTTC. The chain recombines TRBV4-3 with TRBJ2-1, with 9 bases that match TRBD1. The CDR3 has 16 residues. Per the germline V gene, CDR1 is LGHNA and CDR2 is YSLEER. V was pared by 2 bases and J by 4 bases, with 6 bases of the junction left unmatched.